These 24 T cell receptor beta chains were sequenced from one sample in a study of spatial heterogeneity in lung cancer (dated by TCRdb to the late 2010s). To prepare the library, 5' RACE was applied. Sequencing relied on a NextSeq 500. TCRdb ran its own pipeline on the public reads, namely fastp trimming at Q25 and MiXCR clone calling, and kept in-frame beta chains. A single entry per CDR3 protein holds the most common genes and DNA from its merged rows. This sample gives some 87,000 distinct CDR3 sequences in total; approximately 8.2% of them show up just once. 6.9% of the sample is taken by the ten largest. The time point tag for this specimen amounts to: sample taken at primary tumor resection. TCR sequencing used whole RNA extracted from tumor and nontumor lung tissue, or from cryopreserved PBMC samples, without cell sorting. The sequences come from PBMCs, collected at surgery. The receptors were gathered from a male donor with early-stage non-small cell lung cancer.

V usage is TRBV29-1 and J usage is TRBJ2-1; TRBD2 matches at 9 bases. This CDR3 region has 17 residues. Germline loops: CDR1 SQVTM, CDR2 ANQGSEA. V was pared by 1 base and J by 2 bases, with 9 bases of the junction left unmatched. The DNA of the CDR3 is TGCAGCGTTGAAGGGCTAGCGGGGCCCTTTGCCTACAATGAGCAGTTCTTC. It encodes CSVEGLAGPFAYNEQFF.

This clonotype came up many times. V gene TRBV28 combines with J gene TRBJ2-7, with 10 positions matching TRBD2. The CDR3 is made up of 15 amino acids. The ends lost 10 bases at V and 6 bases at J; junction bases unmatched: 15. Germline V lookup: CDR1 MDHEN, CDR2 SYDVKM. The DNA of the CDR3 is TGTGCCACTGGACCTAGCGGGAGCGGTTGGTCCGAGCAGTACTTC. Translating it yields CATGPSGSGWSEQYF.

This clonotype was seen at least ten times. This chain links TRBV3-1 with TRBJ1-5; 7 bases agree with TRBD1. The CDR3 extends over 14 amino acids. Losses at the gene ends were 5 bases for V and 6 bases for J; bases not matched to a gene: 7. Looked up from germline, CDR1 is LGHDT and CDR2 is YNNKEL (reference sequence). The CDR3 region has the DNA TGTGCCAGCAGCTCTACCACAGGGGCTCAGCCCCAGCATTTT. Translated, it gives CASSSTTGAQPQHF.

J is TRBJ2-1 and V is TRBV4-3; maybe TRBD2 (6 bases). Germline V gene sequence: CDR1 LGHNA, CDR2 YSLEER. V lost 0 bases, J lost 0 bases, and 9 bases lay in between. The CDR3 has 16 residues. CDR3 loop: CASSQDGGSSYNEQFF. The CDR3 DNA follows: TGCGCCAGCAGCCAAGACGGAGGGAGCTCCTACAATGAGCAGTTCTTC.

The V call is TRBV11-2, the J call TRBJ2-5; D gene ambiguous. Germline CDR1 is SGHAT and CDR2 is FQNNGV. The CDR3 is made up of 13 amino acids. The V end was cut by 3 bases, the J end by 5 bases, with 10 bases between. CDR3 coding DNA: TGTGCCAGCAGCTTTCAGAGATCGGAGACCCAGTACTTC. Its translation: CASSFQRSETQYF.

This clonotype was picked up many times. The J gene is TRBJ2-1, the V gene TRBV6-2 or TRBV6-3; D is uncertain. Germline loops: CDR1 MNHEY, CDR2 SVGEGT. V dropped 4 bases and J dropped 8 bases, with 12 bases sitting between them. The CDR3 extends over 13 amino acids. Here the CDR3 reads CASSLIRSYEQFF. CDR3 nucleotides: TGTGCCAGCAGTTTGATCCGTAGCTATGAGCAGTTCTTC.

At least ten counts were recorded for this clonotype. The CDR3 spells CASSGGTVNTGELFF. The CDR3 DNA reads as TGTGCCAGCAGCGGCGGGACGGTGAACACCGGGGAGCTGTTTTTT. This sequence joins TRBV5-4 and TRBJ2-2; perhaps TRBD2 as D (6 bases). The CDR3 is 15 residues long. Trimming cost V 4 bases and J 1 base, with 11 bases left between them. Germline assignment: CDR1 SGHNT and CDR2 YYREEE (reference sequence). Together with reference TRBV5-4 and TRBJ2-2, the CDR3 gives the full variable domain: ETGVTQSPTHLIKTRGQQVTLRCSSQSGHNTVSWYQQALGQGPQFIFQYYREEENGRGNFPPRFSGLQFPNYSSELNVNALELDDSALYLCASSGGTVNTGELFFGEGSRLTVL.

This clonotype was seen repeatedly, ten times or more. The chain joins TRBV2 to TRBJ2-7; D unresolved. Germline CDR1 is SNHLY and CDR2 is FYNNEI. Trimming cost V 1 base and J 2 bases, with 6 bases left between them. The CDR3 runs to 13 residues. CDR3 DNA sequence: TGTGCCAGCAGTGAAGGTACAGCCTACGAGCAGTACTTC. As protein: CASSEGTAYEQYF. The full variable domain, with the rest looked up from reference TRBV2 and TRBJ2-7, is EPEVTQTPSHQVTQMGQEVILRCVPISNHLYFYWYRQILGQKVEFLVSFYNNEISEKSEIFDDQFSVERPDGSNFTLKIRSTKLEDSAMYFCASSEGTAYEQYFGPGTRLTVT.

In this sample, this clonotype turned up a few times. V is TRBV29-1 and J is TRBJ2-7; D possibly matches TRBD1 or TRBD2 (6 bases each). The CDR3 spans 11 residues. Per germline, CDR1 SQVTM and CDR2 ANQGSEA. Trimming took off 7 bases at V and 4 bases at J, with 11 bases between the two ends. The CDR3 loop is CSGGAQYEQYF. The CDR3 bases are TGCAGCGGGGGGGCTCAATACGAGCAGTACTTC.

This clonotype was recorded many times. This chain connects TRBV6-6 to TRBJ1-5, with 8 bases aligning to TRBD1. V shed 2 bases, J shed 5 bases, and the junction held 2 bases outside the gene matches. CDR1 and CDR2 from the germline V gene are MNHNY and SVGAGI (reference sequence). CDR3 size: 14 residues. The DNA for the CDR3 is TGTGCCAGCAGTTACGTACAGGGGGATCAGCCCCAGCATTTT. Encoded protein: CASSYVQGDQPQHF.

This clonotype was detected only a few times. The chain carries TRBV7-9 and TRBJ2-1; 14 bases fit TRBD2. The CDR3 has 16 residues. Germline V gene data show CDR1 as SEHNR and CDR2 as FQNEAQ (reference sequence). V shed 5 bases and J 8 bases; nucleotides not matched to a gene: 8. CDR3 coding DNA: TGTGCCAGCAGCCTAGGGACTAGCGGGAGAAATGATGAGCAGTTCTTC. It specifies CASSLGTSGRNDEQFF.

The rearrangement uses TRBV7-9 and TRBJ2-1; 7 positions match TRBD2. This CDR3 comprises 16 residues. Germline CDR1 is SEHNR and CDR2 is FQNEAQ (reference sequence). Unmatched junction bases numbered 11, after V lost 5 bases and J lost 4 bases. CDR3 protein: CASSPPPTSPYNEQFF. The CDR3 DNA reads TGTGCCAGCAGCCCCCCTCCGACTAGCCCTTACAATGAGCAGTTCTTC. The full variable domain, in which reference TRBV7-9 and TRBJ2-1 provide the parts outside the CDR3, is DTGVSQNPRHKITKRGQNVTFRCDPISEHNRLYWYRQTLGQGPEFLTYFQNEAQLEKSRLLSDRFSAERPKGSFSTLEIQRTEQGDSAMYLCASSPPPTSPYNEQFFGPGTRLTVL.

This chain connects TRBV5-1 to TRBJ2-1; D is possibly TRBD1 or TRBD2 (5 bases each). The CDR3 is made up of 12 amino acids. Trimming pared 5 bases from V and 9 bases from J, leaving 12 bases between. Germline values: CDR1 SGHRS, CDR2 YFSETQ. The CDR3 nucleotides read TGCGCCAGCAGTGACCCTGGGGGTGAGCAGTTCTTC. Translating gives CASSDPGGEQFF.

The chain carries TRBV20-1 and TRBJ2-2, with TRBD1 as a possible D gene (6 bases). The CDR3 totals 14 residues. Germline lookup yields CDR1 DFQATT and CDR2 SNEGSKA (reference sequence). V lost 5 bases, J lost 1 base, and 11 bases lay in between. This CDR3 reads CSAYRDMNTGELFF. The CDR3, as DNA: TGCAGTGCTTACCGGGACATGAACACCGGGGAGCTGTTTTTT.

This clonotype was detected a few times. The chain couples TRBV7-9 to TRBJ2-1; 11 bases fit TRBD2. V was clipped by 8 bases and J by 4 bases; unmatched bases: 1. The germline CDR1 and CDR2 sequences are SEHNR and FQNEAQ (reference sequence). CDR3 length: 13 amino acids. The DNA of the CDR3 is TGTGCCAGCCGACTAGCGGGATACAATGAGCAGTTCTTC. Its protein is CASRLAGYNEQFF. The whole variable domain, filled in from reference TRBV7-9 and TRBJ2-1, reads DTGVSQNPRHKITKRGQNVTFRCDPISEHNRLYWYRQTLGQGPEFLTYFQNEAQLEKSRLLSDRFSAERPKGSFSTLEIQRTEQGDSAMYLCASRLAGYNEQFFGPGTRLTVL.

The V gene is TRBV28, the J gene TRBJ2-5, with 10 bases identical to TRBD1. The germline V gene encodes CDR1 MDHEN and CDR2 SYDVKM. J was trimmed by 4 bases and V by 4 bases; bases with no gene match: 6. The CDR3 runs to 15 residues. The CDR3 sequence is CASSYLGQGVETQYF. CDR3 sequence (DNA): TGTGCCAGCAGTTACCTAGGACAGGGGGTAGAGACCCAGTACTTC. Based on the CDR3 plus reference TRBV28 and TRBJ2-5, the full variable domain is DVKVTQSSRYLVKRTGEKVFLECVQDMDHENMFWYRQDPGLGLRLIYFSYDVKMKEKGDIPEGYSVSREKKERFSLILESASTNQTSMYLCASSYLGQGVETQYFGPGTRLLVL.

This chain joins TRBV28 and TRBJ2-7; perhaps TRBD2 as D (6 bases). Looked up from germline, CDR1 is MDHEN and CDR2 is SYDVKM. V was pared by 3 bases and J by 0 bases, with 12 bases between. The CDR3 extends over 15 amino acids. The CDR3 sequence is CASSFVGTGSYEQYF. For the CDR3, the DNA is TGTGCCAGCAGTTTTGTGGGGACTGGCTCCTACGAGCAGTACTTC.

This clonotype was seen only a few times. The chain employs TRBV2 and TRBJ2-3; 7 bases agree with TRBD1. V was pared by 2 bases and J by 4 bases, with 9 bases of the junction left unmatched. Germline V lookup: CDR1 SNHLY, CDR2 FYNNEI. CDR3 length: 16 amino acids. CDR3 coding DNA: TGTGCCAGCAGTGAAAGGGAGACAGGGTTGTCAGATACGCAGTATTTT. It encodes CASSERETGLSDTQYF.

This clonotype has more than one count but fewer than ten. The rearrangement joins TRBV3-1 to TRBJ2-3; D call uncertain. The germline CDR1 and CDR2 sequences are LGHDT and YNNKEL (reference sequence). The CDR3 extends over 13 amino acids. The V gene lost 1 base and the J gene lost 1 base, with 3 bases spanning the gap. CDR3: CASSQAGTDTQYF. Here the CDR3 DNA reads TGTGCCAGCAGCCAAGCTGGCACAGATACGCAGTATTTT.

The chain recombines TRBV7-8 with TRBJ1-1; 9 bases are shared with TRBD1. J was trimmed by 1 base and V by 1 base; bases with no gene match: 4. The CDR3 contains 16 residues. Germline V gene sequence: CDR1 SGHVS, CDR2 FQNEAQ. CDR3 DNA: TGTGCCAGCAGCTTAGGGACAGGGGACTGGAACACTGAAGCTTTCTTT. Its protein product is CASSLGTGDWNTEAFF.

The sample holds one count of this clonotype. The chain is built from TRBV19 and TRBJ2-1, with 12 positions matching TRBD2. This CDR3 is built from 18 residues. Per the germline V gene, CDR1 is LNHDA and CDR2 is SQIVND (reference sequence). V shed 4 bases and J 5 bases; nucleotides not matched to a gene: 12. The CDR3 DNA sequence: TGTGCCAGTAGTAAGCCTCCCTCGCTAGCGGGAGGGAACAATGAGCAGTTCTTC. It translates to CASSKPPSLAGGNNEQFF.

This clonotype has a handful of counts. CDR3 DNA: TGTGCCAGCAGTTTATCGAAGGCAGGGGGCACAGATACGCAGTATTTT. It is translated as CASSLSKAGGTDTQYF. V and J are TRBV27 and TRBJ2-3; D possibly corresponds to TRBD1 (6 bases). Germline assignment: CDR1 MNHEY and CDR2 SMNVEV (reference sequence). V dropped 0 bases and J dropped 1 base, with 11 bases sitting between them. The length of the CDR3 is 16 residues.

This clonotype was counted between two and nine times. The V call is TRBV3-1, the J call TRBJ1-2, with 7 bases that match TRBD1. Germline CDR1 and CDR2: LGHDT and YNNKEL (reference sequence). The CDR3 is made up of 15 amino acids. The V segment lost 4 bases and the J segment 4 bases; nucleotides outside the gene matches: 9. The CDR3 loop is CASSLRDSQGYGYTF. The CDR3 region has the DNA TGTGCCAGCAGCCTCCGGGACAGCCAAGGCTATGGCTACACCTTC.

This clonotype was found many times. The chain links TRBV7-3 to TRBJ1-5, with 9 bases lining up with TRBD1. Trimming took 5 bases from V and 9 from J; bases not matched to a gene: 23. This CDR3 has 19 residues. Germline CDR1 reads SGHTA; CDR2 reads FQGTGA. The CDR3 nucleotides are TGTGCCAGCAGCAACTGGGACAGGGATCGTGGACTTCGAATTGGGCCCCAGCATTTT. This codes for CASSNWDRDRGLRIGPQHF.